Listed below are T cell receptor beta chains from one sample, sequenced in a study of shared clonotypes between healthy human individuals. Only in-frame clones appear in the TCRdb table, and some are missing; sequencing was by immunoSEQ multiplex PCR. The top ten hold approximately 1.2% of the sample, which has about 2 million clones, approximately 95% seen once. The sample was naive CD8+ T cells sorted from blood. These receptors came from a man aged 18 to 29 in good health. Both conserved end residues are part of each CDR3. Fields, in order: V gene, J gene, clone size, CDR3 length, D gene, CDR3 DNA, CDR3 protein. The D gene is left open where the match is weak. Not all rows give a size; the values are once, few, many and, for expanded clones, a class.

TRBV4-3	TRBJ2-3	once	16	TRBD2	TGCGCCAGCAGCCGTCGGGTAGCGGGAAGCACAGATACGCAGTATTTT	CASSRRVAGSTDTQYF
TRBV4-1	TRBJ2-7	once	15	.	TGCGCCAGCAGCCCTGGACAGACCTACTCCTACGAGCAGTACTTC	CASSPGQTYSYEQYF
TRBV9	TRBJ2-1	.	13	.	TGTGCCAGCAGCGTAGAAGGAGAGGGCGAGCAGTTCTTC	CASSVEGEGEQFF
TRBV2	TRBJ2-5	.	16	.	TGTGCCAGCAGTGAAGCGCCCAGGGGAGGGCAAGAGACCCAGTACTTC	CASSEAPRGGQETQYF
TRBV6-5	TRBJ2-5	once	14	TRBD2	TGTGCCAGCAGTCCTTGGCGGGAGCGGGAGACCCAGTACTTC	CASSPWRERETQYF
TRBV5-4	TRBJ1-1	once	16	.	TGTGCCAGCAGCTTGGATGGGGCCACCGGGCGCACTGAAGCTTTCTTT	CASSLDGATGRTEAFF
TRBV9	TRBJ1-2	.	15	TRBD1	TGTGCCAGCAGCGCTCCCTTGGACAGGGGTGTTGGCTACACCTTC	CASSAPLDRGVGYTF
TRBV6-6	TRBJ2-1	.	14	.	TGTGCCAGCGGGTTGCGGGGGCCCTACAATGAGCAGTTCTTC	CASGLRGPYNEQFF
TRBV6-1	TRBJ2-7	.	15	.	TGTGCCAGCAGTGAAGCGGGATCCGTCTCCTACGAGCAGTACTTC	CASSEAGSVSYEQYF
TRBV21-1	TRBJ2-7	once	16	.	TGTGCCAGCAGCAAAGTCGGCAGGTCAAGCTCCTACGAGCAGTACTTC	CASSKVGRSSSYEQYF
TRBV5-5	TRBJ2-7	.	13	.	TGTGCCAGCAGCTTAACCAGAGCTTACGAGCAGTACTTC	CASSLTRAYEQYF
TRBV21-1	TRBJ1-2	few	14	.	TGTGCCAGCAGTATCCATCCGAAGGGGGACGGCTACACCTTC	CASSIHPKGDGYTF
TRBV6-1	TRBJ2-3	.	15	.	TGTGCCAGCAGTGAAAATGGGGGCTTGGGAGATACGCAGTATTTT	CASSENGGLGDTQYF
TRBV13	TRBJ1-4	.	14	TRBD1	TGTGCCAGCAGCGAGGGACAGTCTAATGAAAAACTGTTTTTT	CASSEGQSNEKLFF
TRBV7-8	TRBJ2-7	.	15	TRBD1	TGTGCCAGCAACCTAGAGGGGGCGTTCGACTACGAGCAGTACTTC	CASNLEGAFDYEQYF
TRBV28	TRBJ1-6	.	16	.	TGTGCCAGCAGTAACACTCAAGACTCCTATAATTCACCCCTCCACTTT	CASSNTQDSYNSPLHF
TRBV10-3	TRBJ2-7	.	14	TRBD1	TGTGCCAGCAGTTACTCGACAGGGGTAGGGGAGCAGTACTTC	CASSYSTGVGEQYF
TRBV10-2	TRBJ2-3	.	11	.	TGCGCCAGCAGTGAGATAGATACGCAGTATTTT	CASSEIDTQYF
TRBV29-1	TRBJ2-1	.	14	TRBD2	TGCAGCGTCCACGGAAGCGGGAGCGGCGATGAGCAGTTCTTC	CSVHGSGSGDEQFF
TRBV4-1	TRBJ1-5	.	14	.	TGCGCCAGCAGCCAAGAGCCGGGTTATCAGCCCCAGCATTTT	CASSQEPGYQPQHF
TRBV28	TRBJ2-2	.	15	.	TGTGCCAGCAGTTTATTCCCAGGGCGTGACGGGGAGCTGTTTTTT	CASSLFPGRDGELFF
TRBV4-1	TRBJ1-2	.	15	.	TGCGCCAGCAGCCAAGATCGAGTTTCGAGTTATGGCTACACCTTC	CASSQDRVSSYGYTF
TRBV5-6	TRBJ1-4	.	13	.	TGTGCCAGCAGACAAGTGGGGGAGGAAAAACTGTTTTTT	CASRQVGEEKLFF
TRBV27	TRBJ2-1	once	15	TRBD1	TGTGCCAGCAGTTTGGGGACAGGGTACTTGGATGAGCAGTTCTTC	CASSLGTGYLDEQFF
TRBV30	TRBJ2-2	.	14	TRBD1	TGTGCCCAGCTACCGGGACAGGGGGCCGGGGAGCTGTTTTTT	CAQLPGQGAGELFF
TRBV7-6	TRBJ2-1	.	16	TRBD1	TGTGCCAGCAGCTGGGGACAGGGGGCACCCTACAATGAGCAGTTCTTC	CASSWGQGAPYNEQFF
TRBV7-6	TRBJ2-7	.	14	.	TGTGCCAGCAGCTTAGATGGCAGCTACTACGAGCAGTACTTC	CASSLDGSYYEQYF
TRBV28	TRBJ2-7	once	11	.	TGTGCCAGCAGCTCTCTCTACGAGCAGTACTTC	CASSSLYEQYF
TRBV5-6	TRBJ2-7	.	14	.	TGTGCCAGCAGCTTGGTCGGGCTGAGCTACGAGCAGTACTTC	CASSLVGLSYEQYF
TRBV4-3	TRBJ2-5	.	15	.	TGCGCCAGCAGCCAAGTATACAGCGCCCAAGAGACCCAGTACTTC	CASSQVYSAQETQYF
TRBV19	TRBJ1-5	.	14	.	TGTGCCAGTAGTTCGGGGGGGAATTATCAGCCCCAGCATTTT	CASSSGGNYQPQHF
TRBV6-1	TRBJ1-4	.	13	.	TGTGCCAGCAGTTATGGACCTAATGAAAAACTGTTTTTT	CASSYGPNEKLFF
TRBV9	TRBJ1-3	.	16	.	TGTGCCAGCAGCGTAGGGGGGCCGGACTCTGGAAACACCATATATTTT	CASSVGGPDSGNTIYF
TRBV4-1	TRBJ2-3	.	16	TRBD2	TGCGCCAGCAGCCAGCCGGGACTAGCTCCCACAGATACGCAGTATTTT	CASSQPGLAPTDTQYF
TRBV2	TRBJ2-2	few	10	.	TGTGCCAGCGGCACCGGGGAGCTGTTTTTT	CASGTGELFF
TRBV7-9	TRBJ2-7	.	16	.	TGTGCCAGCAGCTCCTTCGGGGGCGACAGGTCCTACGAGCAGTACTTC	CASSSFGGDRSYEQYF
TRBV7-9	TRBJ2-7	.	15	.	TGTGCCAGCAGCCCCGGGACGTCGAGCTCCTACGAGCAGTACTTC	CASSPGTSSSYEQYF
TRBV5-4	TRBJ2-7	.	13	.	TGTGCCAGCAGCTGGGAATCCTCCTACGAGCAGTACTTC	CASSWESSYEQYF
TRBV7-8	TRBJ1-6	.	16	TRBD1	TGTGCCAGCAGCTTACTACCGGGACAGAATAATTCACCCCTCCACTTT	CASSLLPGQNNSPLHF
TRBV29-1	TRBJ1-6	few	13	.	TGCAGCGTTGACTGCCAGACCTATTCACCCCTCCACTTT	CSVDCQTYSPLHF
TRBV5-4	TRBJ1-5	.	15	TRBD1	TGTGCCAGCAGCTTGGGACAGGGGGGAAATCAGCCCCAGCATTTT	CASSLGQGGNQPQHF
TRBV9	TRBJ1-2	.	13	TRBD1	TGTGCCAGCAGCGAGCGGACAGGGCCCGCCATTACCTTC	CASSERTGPAITF
TRBV2	TRBJ1-1	.	12	.	TGTGCCAGCAGTGAAGCTTTAACTGAAGCTTTCTTT	CASSEALTEAFF
TRBV18	TRBJ2-2	.	15	.	TGTGCCAGCTTCACCACGGGGGTCCACACCGGGGAGCTGTTTTTT	CASFTTGVHTGELFF
TRBV4-3	TRBJ2-3	.	14	.	TGCGCCAGCAGCCAGGACGGGCGATCAGATACGCAGTATTTT	CASSQDGRSDTQYF
TRBV5-1	TRBJ1-1	.	14	TRBD1	TGCGCCAGCAGCTTGAGGGGGCAGGATACCGAAGCTTTCTTT	CASSLRGQDTEAFF
TRBV7-9	TRBJ2-7	once	14	.	TGTGCCAGCAGCTCAGCGGGCCGGGCTTACGAGCAGTACTTC	CASSSAGRAYEQYF
TRBV10-1	TRBJ2-1	.	15	.	TGCGCCAGCAGTGAGTGGCAGGACGTCAACAATGAGCAGTTCTTC	CASSEWQDVNNEQFF